The 18 T cell receptor beta chains given below trace back to one sample, sequenced in a study of CD8+ T cells in alopecia areata. The authors extracted RNA and reverse transcribed it into cDNA as the sequencing template. The assay was immunoSEQ multiplex PCR, and TCRdb's table has in-frame clones only and misses some. The sample lists approximately 210,000 clones, roughly two fifths seen once, with about 2.6% in the top ten. Stated treatment: oral pan-JAK inhibitor, 5-10 mg twice daily. The sequencing here drew on CD4+ T cells sorted from blood, taken at roughly week 36, from a patient treated with tofacitinib. These receptors originate from a human donor with alopecia areata.

This chain joins TRBV2 and TRBJ1-2; D uncertain. The CDR3 has 13 amino acids. The V and J ends lost 4 bases and 8 bases respectively, with 14 bases between them. Germline values: CDR1 SNHLY, CDR2 FYNNEI. The CDR3 region has the DNA TGTGCCAGCAGTGTTTTGGGGAGCGGCGGCTACACCTTC. Translation gives CASSVLGSGGYTF.

This clone was detected only a few times. The chain carries TRBV12-5 and TRBJ2-3; no clear D gene. The CDR3 totals 13 residues. Trimming cost V 6 bases and J 0 bases, with 7 bases left between them. CDR1 is LGHNT and CDR2 is FRNRAP in the germline V gene. This CDR3 is CASGSGSTDTQYF. The CDR3 DNA follows: TGTGCTAGTGGAAGTGGGAGCACAGATACGCAGTATTTT.

The table lists this clone with a few counts. This chain links TRBV29-1 with TRBJ2-5; 7 bases match TRBD1. This CDR3 has 11 residues. CDR1 and CDR2 from the germline V gene are SQVTM and ANQGSEA. With 6 bases clipped from V and 5 bases from J, the junction kept 3 bases outside the gene matches. In DNA, the CDR3 is TGCAGCGTCACGACAGGGGAGACCCAGTACTTC. It codes for CSVTTGETQYF.

The chain joins TRBV6-6 to TRBJ2-1, with TRBD2 matching 11 bases. Germline values: CDR1 MNHNY, CDR2 SVGAGI (reference sequence). The CDR3 spans 15 residues. J gave up 0 bases and V 7 bases, and 2 bases lay outside the gene matches. The CDR3 reads CASKTSGSSYNEQFF. The CDR3 DNA reads as TGTGCCAGCAAAACTAGCGGGAGCTCCTACAATGAGCAGTTCTTC.

CDR3 nucleotides: TGTGCCACCAGCTTTGACGGGAGGTCTTACAATGAGCAGTTCTTC. Amino acid sequence: CATSFDGRSYNEQFF. The chain couples TRBV15 to TRBJ2-1; 7 bases match TRBD2. Germline CDR1 LNHNV, CDR2 YYDKDF (reference sequence). The CDR3 runs to 15 residues. The V and J ends lost 5 bases and 4 bases, in that order; junction bases with no gene match: 8.

This clone was seen a handful of times. The J gene is TRBJ2-1, the V gene TRBV6-5, with 8 bases fitting TRBD2. The germline gives CDR1 MNHEY, CDR2 SVGAGI. V shed 3 bases, J shed 6 bases, and the junction held 10 bases outside the gene matches. The CDR3 is 16 amino acids. In nucleotides, the CDR3 is TGTGCCAGCAGTTATTTCACAAGCGGGAGAGGCAATGAGCAGTTCTTC. The encoded protein is CASSYFTSGRGNEQFF.

This clone showed up many times. This sequence joins TRBV7-2 and TRBJ1-2; 10 bases are shared with TRBD1. Trimming cost V 6 bases and J 7 bases; bases outside gene matches: 8. In germline, CDR1 is SGHTA, CDR2 FQGNSA. The CDR3 contains 14 residues. The CDR3 sequence: CASRVRDRGGGYTF. Written as DNA, the CDR3 is TGTGCCAGCAGAGTACGGGACAGGGGAGGTGGCTACACCTTC.

V gene TRBV5-1 combines with J gene TRBJ2-1, with 11 positions matching TRBD2. Per the germline V gene, CDR1 is SGHRS and CDR2 is YFSETQ. The CDR3 is 18 amino acids. The V segment lost 0 bases and the J segment 4 bases; nucleotides outside the gene matches: 9. CDR3 in DNA: TGCGCCAGCAGCTTGGGCGGGACTAGCGGAGCCCGGTACAATGAGCAGTTCTTC. Translated, it gives CASSLGGTSGARYNEQFF.

For the CDR3, the DNA is TGTGCCAGCAGAAGTGGGAACACTGAAGCTTTCTTT. Amino acids: CASRSGNTEAFF. The rearrangement links TRBV25-1 to TRBJ1-1; no definite D call. Trimming cost V 6 bases and J 1 base, with 6 bases left between them. Germline V CDR1 and CDR2: MGHDK, SYGVNS. The CDR3 extends over 12 amino acids.

This clone came up a few times. Within the sample, other DNA sequences also encode this same CDR3. This rearrangement joins TRBV29-1 to TRBJ1-1; the D is unclear. Germline V lookup: CDR1 SQVTM, CDR2 ANQGSEA. The CDR3 contains 10 residues. With 6 bases removed from V and 5 bases from J, the gap between germline ends came to 7 bases. The CDR3 DNA is TGCAGCGTCAGATATACTGAAGCTTTCTTT. Protein: CSVRYTEAFF.

This clone was recorded at least ten times. This rearrangement joins TRBV5-4 to TRBJ2-6; TRBD1 is a possible D gene (5 bases). The CDR3 has 15 residues. The ends were cut back, 5 bases at V and 0 bases at J, with 9 bases in the middle. CDR1 SGHNT and CDR2 YYREEE come from the germline V gene (reference sequence). CDR3 in amino acids: CASRHDSSGANVLTF. CDR3 DNA sequence: TGTGCCAGCAGACACGACAGCTCTGGGGCCAACGTCCTGACTTTC.

The chain carries TRBV11-1 and TRBJ2-3; D unresolved. Trimming cost V 5 bases and J 0 bases, with 9 bases left between them. Germline-derived CDR1 and CDR2 are SGHAT and FQDESV (reference sequence). CDR3 size: 14 residues. The CDR3 reads CASSARRSTDTQYF. The DNA of the CDR3 is TGTGCCAGCAGCGCCCGGCGAAGCACAGATACGCAGTATTTT.

The chain joins TRBV5-1 to TRBJ2-5; 10 nucleotides match TRBD2. This CDR3 spans 14 amino acids. CDR1 is SGHRS and CDR2 is YFSETQ in the germline V gene. With 4 bases clipped from V and 3 bases from J, the junction kept 3 bases outside the gene matches. In DNA, the CDR3 is TGCGCCAGCAGCAGCGGGAGGGTGGAAGAGACCCAGTACTTC. Translated, it gives CASSSGRVEETQYF. Together with reference TRBV5-1 and TRBJ2-5, the CDR3 gives the full variable domain: KAGVTQTPRYLIKTRGQQVTLSCSPISGHRSVSWYQQTPGQGLQFLFEYFSETQRNKGNFPGRFSGRQFSNSRSEMNVSTLELGDSALYLCASSSGRVEETQYFGPGTRLLVL.

V usage is TRBV11-3 and J usage is TRBJ2-1; 7 positions agree with TRBD1. Trimming removed 5 bases from V and 1 base from J; junction bases left unmatched: 8. Germline CDR1 reads SGHNT; CDR2 reads YENEEA. The CDR3 runs to 16 residues. The CDR3 DNA is TGTGCCAGCAGCACTTCCGGGACAGTGTCCTACAATGAGCAGTTCTTC. Residues: CASSTSGTVSYNEQFF.

This clone was detected only a few times. The rearrangement joins TRBV29-1 to TRBJ2-1, with TRBD2 matching 10 bases. This CDR3 spans 13 amino acids. Germline assignment: CDR1 SQVTM and CDR2 ANQGSEA. Trimming took 8 bases from V and 5 from J; bases not matched to a gene: 6. The CDR3 nucleotides are TGCAGCTCTAGGACTAGCGGAAACAATGAGCAGTTCTTC. Its translation is CSSRTSGNNEQFF.

This clone was seen a few times. The chain joins TRBV5-8 to TRBJ1-5, with D unclear. Trimming cost V 3 bases and J 5 bases, with 18 bases left between them. Germline loops: CDR1 SGHTS, CDR2 YDEGEE. This CDR3 has 16 amino acids. DNA of the CDR3: TGTGCCAGCAGCTATAGCAGCGGCCAGAACTATCAGCCCCAGCATTTT. This translates into CASSYSSGQNYQPQHF.

Notes on this clone: Other DNA sequences within the sample encode an identical CDR3. The V and J genes are TRBV7-2 and TRBJ1-5; D not resolved. The ends were cut back, 1 base at V and 0 bases at J, with 1 base in the middle. Germline V gives CDR1 SGHTA, CDR2 FQGNSA. The CDR3 is 13 amino acids. This CDR3 is CASSLVSNQPQHF. The CDR3 DNA reads TGTGCCAGCAGCTTAGTTAGCAATCAGCCCCAGCATTTT.

This chain connects TRBV25-1 to TRBJ2-1; D is perhaps TRBD2 (6 bases). The CDR3 sequence is 13 residues long. The V gene's germline CDR1 is MGHDK and CDR2 SYGVNS. Deletions cut 2 bases from V and 15 bases from J, with 17 bases between. CDR3: CASSEKDLANRFF. The CDR3 DNA is TGTGCCAGCAGTGAAAAGGACCTAGCGAATCGGTTCTTC.